The rows below give T cell receptor beta chains drawn from one sample of a study of shared clonotypes between healthy human individuals. The method was immunoSEQ multiplex PCR; TCRdb's version includes in-frame clones alone and lacks a portion of them. The sample lists 2,500,000 or so clones, 93% occurring once. The sequencing sample was made of naive CD4+ T cells from PBMCs. The receptors derive from a man aged 18 to 30 in good health. Some clones in this sample may be carry-over from other donors' samples. Each CDR3 is given with its conserved first and last residue. D genes are given only for firm matches. Size tells how often a clone was seen (once, few, many) or the class of an expanded clone, and some rows leave it out.

J	V	D	size	DNA	CDR3
TRBJ2-7	TRBV30	TRBD2	NA	TGTGCCGGTACTAGCGGTTCGACCTACGAGCAGTACTTC	CAGTSGSTYEQYF
TRBJ2-7	TRBV6-1	TRBD2	NA	TGTGCCAGCAGTGAAGGGCGGGGTCCCGGACTAGCGGGAGGCGAGCAGTACTTC	CASSEGRGPGLAGGEQYF
TRBJ2-6	TRBV7-3	NA	NA	TGTGCCAGCAGCTCTAGCTTACGCTTACAAAGTCGGGCCAACGTCCTGACTTTC	CASSSSLRLQSRANVLTF
TRBJ1-1	TRBV11-2	TRBD1	NA	TGTGCCAGCAGCCCGTTGACAGGGACGAACACTGAAGCTTTCTTT	CASSPLTGTNTEAFF
TRBJ1-2	TRBV28	TRBD1	NA	TGTGCCAGCAGTCTCCCGACAGGGGTAATAGGCTATGGCTACACCTTC	CASSLPTGVIGYGYTF
TRBJ1-1	TRBV5-1	NA	NA	TGCGCCAGCAGCTTGGAAGGGAGCGCTGAAGCTTTCTTT	CASSLEGSAEAFF
TRBJ1-1	TRBV6-4	NA	NA	TGTGCCAGCAGTGGCCTAGGGCCGGCCGACACTGAAGCTTTCTTT	CASSGLGPADTEAFF
TRBJ1-3	TRBV7-9	NA	NA	TGTGCCAGCAGCTTAATATCCGCTACAGGTTTCTCTGGAAACACCATATATTTT	CASSLISATGFSGNTIYF
TRBJ2-5	TRBV5-4	TRBD1	NA	TGTGCCAGCAGCTTACCGGGACAGCGATACCAAGAGACCCAGTACTTC	CASSLPGQRYQETQYF
TRBJ2-3	TRBV2	TRBD2	NA	TGTGCCAGCAGAGCGGGACTAGCGATAGATACGCAGTATTTT	CASRAGLAIDTQYF
TRBJ1-1	TRBV7-2	NA	NA	TGTGCCAGCAGCTTAGGAGGGGGGTACACTGAAGCTTTCTTT	CASSLGGGYTEAFF
TRBJ2-7	TRBV27	NA	NA	TGTGCCAGCAGTTTCTTACCCGGTTCCTACGAGCAGTACTTC	CASSFLPGSYEQYF
TRBJ2-7	TRBV10-2	TRBD2	once	TGCGCCAGCACCAAGACTAGCGGCTCCTACGAGCAGTACTTC	CASTKTSGSYEQYF
TRBJ2-1	TRBV27	NA	NA	TGTGCCAGCAGTCCCAAAAGCGGAAGGAGCTCCTACAATGAGCAGTTCTTC	CASSPKSGRSSYNEQFF
TRBJ2-7	TRBV28	TRBD2	NA	TGTGCCAGCAGCCCGGGGACTAGCGACTACGAGCAGTACTTC	CASSPGTSDYEQYF
TRBJ2-7	TRBV4-1	NA	NA	TGCGCCAGCAGCCAAGATCCCCAGGGCTCCTACGAGCAGTACTTC	CASSQDPQGSYEQYF
TRBJ1-5	TRBV18	NA	NA	TGTGCCAGCTCACCCGGGGCCTGGAATCAGCCCCAGCATTTT	CASSPGAWNQPQHF
TRBJ1-1	TRBV6-1	NA	NA	TGTGCCAGCAGTCTGGGCCGACAGACGAACACTGAAGCTTTCTTT	CASSLGRQTNTEAFF
TRBJ2-7	TRBV12-5	TRBD1	NA	TGTGCTAGTGGTTTGACCAGTAAACCGGGACAGGAGAAATACGAGCAGTACTTC	CASGLTSKPGQEKYEQYF
TRBJ1-2	TRBV27	NA	NA	TGTGCCAGCAGTTTATCGGGCAGGAACTATGGCTACACCTTC	CASSLSGRNYGYTF
TRBJ2-1	TRBV4-1	TRBD2	NA	TGCGCCAGCAGCCGACGCTCCGGCGGGAGGGCCATGGATGAGCAGTTCTTC	CASSRRSGGRAMDEQFF
TRBJ2-7	TRBV15	NA	NA	TGTGCCACCAGCAGAGATGTGGGGGCAGCGGACGAGCAGTACTTC	CATSRDVGAADEQYF
TRBJ1-3	TRBV7-9	NA	NA	TGTGCCAGCAGCTTAGAGTCTGGAAACACCATATATTTT	CASSLESGNTIYF
TRBJ2-3	TRBV5-1	NA	NA	TGCGCCAGCAGCTTGGAAGGGGTAGTGAGCACAGATACGCAGTATTTT	CASSLEGVVSTDTQYF
TRBJ2-7	TRBV4-1	TRBD1	once	TGCGCCAGCAGCCAAGATGACAGGGGATATACCTACGAGCAGTACTTC	CASSQDDRGYTYEQYF
TRBJ1-2	TRBV27	TRBD1	NA	TGTGCCAGCAGCGGACAGGCTAACTATGGCTACACCTTC	CASSGQANYGYTF
TRBJ1-5	TRBV6-1	NA	NA	TGTGCCAGCAGTGAATTGGATCAGCCCCAGCATTTT	CASSELDQPQHF
TRBJ2-7	TRBV5-1	NA	NA	TGCGCCAGCAGCTTGGTAGTTCTCGGCGAGCAGTACTTC	CASSLVVLGEQYF
TRBJ1-2	TRBV28	NA	NA	TGTGCCAGCAGTTTTGTAGGGACGGGCTATGGCTACACCTTC	CASSFVGTGYGYTF
TRBJ2-3	TRBV29-1	TRBD1	NA	TGCAGCGTTGCAGGGGGTGACACAGATACGCAGTATTTT	CSVAGGDTDTQYF
TRBJ2-3	TRBV7-2	NA	NA	TGTGCCAGCAGCTTTATAGCGGTCCCTAGCACAGATACGCAGTATTTT	CASSFIAVPSTDTQYF
TRBJ2-7	TRBV6-5	NA	NA	TGTGCCAGCACCCCTGGCCGGCCCTACGAGCAGTACTTC	CASTPGRPYEQYF
TRBJ2-7	TRBV13	TRBD2	NA	TGTGCCAGCAGCTTTCGGAGGTTCGGGGGAGGGCCTAACTCCGAGCAGTACTTC	CASSFRRFGGGPNSEQYF
TRBJ2-7	TRBV9	NA	NA	TGTGCCAGCAGCGTAGCTAGCACAGCCTACGAGCAGTACTTC	CASSVASTAYEQYF
TRBJ2-2	TRBV7-2	NA	NA	TGTGCCAGCAGCTTACAGGCGGATCCACGGTCCGGGGAGCTGTTTTTT	CASSLQADPRSGELFF
TRBJ1-6	TRBV5-1	NA	NA	TGCGCCAGCAGCTTCCTAGTCCCGCCAAATTCACCCCTCCACTTT	CASSFLVPPNSPLHF